This T cell receptor beta chain came from a study of response to subunit inactivated influenza vaccine. In regard to this clonotype: Its target is not known.

In TCRdb, the RT-PCR reads were re-called with MiXCR into one record per CDR3 protein. The sample includes about 500,000 distinct CDR3 sequences, approximately 17% of them seen just once. The study's findings and limits: Authors proposed each seasonal influenza vaccination draws in few new T cells.

The sample was CD4+ T cells sorted from PBMCs, taken 23 to 25 months after vaccination. This TCR derives from a man between 50 and 75 years old who received an inactivated influenza vaccine.

The CDR3, as DNA: TGCAGCGTTGGTGGGGGCGGCACAGATACGCAGTATTTT. It is translated as CSVGGGGTDTQYF. This chain connects TRBV29-1 to TRBJ2-3, with D possibly matching TRBD1 (6 bases). Trimming pared 4 bases from V and 1 base from J, leaving 9 bases between. Per the germline V gene, CDR1 is SQVTM and CDR2 is ANQGSEA. The CDR3 is 13 residues long.